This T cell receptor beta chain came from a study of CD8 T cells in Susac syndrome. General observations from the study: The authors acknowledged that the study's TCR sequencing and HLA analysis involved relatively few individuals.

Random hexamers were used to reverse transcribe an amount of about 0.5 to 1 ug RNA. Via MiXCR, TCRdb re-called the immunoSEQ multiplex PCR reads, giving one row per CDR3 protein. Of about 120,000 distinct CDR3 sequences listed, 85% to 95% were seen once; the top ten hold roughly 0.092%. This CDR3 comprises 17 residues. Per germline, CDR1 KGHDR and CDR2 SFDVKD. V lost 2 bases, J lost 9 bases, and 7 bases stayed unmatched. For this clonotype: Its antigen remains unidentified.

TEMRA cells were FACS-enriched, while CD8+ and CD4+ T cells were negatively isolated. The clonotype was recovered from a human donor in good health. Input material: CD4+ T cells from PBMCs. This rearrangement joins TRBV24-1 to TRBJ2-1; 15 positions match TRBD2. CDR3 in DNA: TGTGCCACCAGTGATTCCGGGACTAGCGGGAGGTTGGCTGAGCAGTTCTTC. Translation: CATSDSGTSGRLAEQFF.